The source of this T cell receptor beta chain is a study of cytomegalovirus exposure and HLA in healthy donors. V was trimmed by 5 bases and J by 4 bases, leaving 14 bases between them. The CDR3 is 14 amino acids. CDR1 and CDR2 (germline): SQVTM, ANQGSEA. The PCR contained 60 Vbeta and 13 Jbeta primers. Sequencing was performed with immunoSEQ multiplex PCR; in TCRdb, only in-frame clones are kept and a portion is missing. The profile covers 150,000 to 200,000 clones, with over 75% appearing a single time and under 0.6% taken by the ten largest. Material: PBMCs. This TCR was sampled from a woman aged 45-65 years in good health and CMV-seronegative. The gene calls are TRBV29-1 and TRBJ2-2, with a possible D match to TRBD1 (6 bases). The CDR3 loop reads CSVRARGVTGELFF. CDR3 DNA sequence: TGCAGCGTTAGGGCCAGGGGAGTCACCGGGGAGCTGTTTTTT.